The rows below give T cell receptor beta chains drawn from one sample of a study of blood T cell repertoires in COVID-19. Using immunoSEQ multiplex PCR, the repertoire was profiled, and TCRdb retains in-frame clones only, with some absent. Among 250,000 to 300,000 clones, over 65% were seen once, and the ten largest hold under 5.5%. The sample taken for sequencing was peripheral blood. Source of these receptors: a man in his 60s who had recovered from COVID-19. Each CDR3 is given without its conserved first and last residue. Fields, in order: J gene, V gene, CDR3 protein.

>TRBJ2-5|TRBV15
ATSRTLGGEETQY
>TRBJ2-6|TRBV6-4
ASSAQGTGANVLT
>TRBJ2-1|TRBV7-9
ASLGDSPYNEQF
>TRBJ2-1|TRBV2
ASRPLAGRGDEQF
>TRBJ1-2|TRBV24-1
ATSDHGTGGYT
>TRBJ2-6|TRBV5-1
ASSRDGVTGANVLT
>TRBJ2-7|TRBV3-1/TRBV3-2
ASSPNPGGYEQY
>TRBJ1-5|TRBV28
ASSPPGQGSQPQH
>TRBJ1-3|TRBV19
ASSITGVRTSGNTIY
>TRBJ2-3|TRBV19
ASKFRQVTDTQY
>TRBJ2-7|TRBV5-6
ASSFSYGSYEQY
>TRBJ2-3|TRBV14
ASAIGYTQY
>TRBJ2-3|TRBV11-3
ASSLFGTDTQY
>TRBJ2-2|TRBV28
ATLGGNTGELF
>TRBJ2-7|TRBV5-1
ASSQGTSVRSSYEQY
>TRBJ2-4|TRBV30
AWSALRGGRAIQY
>TRBJ1-6|TRBV4-1
ASSQSAIASSYNSPLH
>TRBJ1-5|TRBV6-5
AGAHRDNQPQH
>TRBJ2-5|TRBV5-4
ASSPVSGRSFRTQY
>TRBJ1-2|TRBV5-6
ASSLDQVYGYT
>TRBJ2-2|TRBV19
ATHGRRGTGGTGELF
>TRBJ2-5|TRBV6-5
ASSSSSSGPGTQY
>TRBJ2-2|TRBV24-1
ATRDGGTNTGELF
>TRBJ1-1|TRBV2
ASRLQAVDTEAF
>TRBJ1-4|TRBV27
ASRTLRGLQEKLF
>TRBJ1-1|TRBV11-1
ASSPTGVGTEAF
>TRBJ2-2|TRBV11-1
ASSLGARTGELF
>TRBJ2-2|TRBV5-1
ASSLERVPGELF
>TRBJ1-1|TRBV11-2
ASTLDIMNTEAF
>TRBJ1-2|TRBV30
AWSMGQLMVGYT
>TRBJ1-2|TRBV12-3/TRBV12-4
ASSLKPDYGYT
>TRBJ2-5|TRBV27
ASSLTLPRQGKTQY
>TRBJ2-2|TRBV9
ASSVATGPPMNTGELF
>TRBJ2-2|TRBV27
ASSFRTSGGAGELF
>TRBJ1-3|TRBV5-1
ASSAWGESSGNTIY
>TRBJ1-1|TRBV3-1/TRBV3-2
ASSQDWGVNTEAF
>TRBJ2-1|TRBV3-1/TRBV3-2
ASSHYRDRGKNEQF